This T cell receptor beta chain was observed in a study of CD8 T cells in ankylosing spondylitis (dated 2017 in TCRdb). Regarding the complete study: The study profiled T cell receptor beta repertoires in healthy donors and ankylosing spondylitis patients to find disease-linked TCR variants. The full study cohort comprised about 25 ankylosing spondylitis patients and 110 or so healthy donors. Peripheral blood samples were taken, and synovial fluid was additionally collected from ankylosing spondylitis patients.

The CDR3 has 14 amino acids, counting the end cysteine and phenylalanine. Of all the DNA, just the CDR3 is kept, 42 bases in frame from base 1. CDR1 and CDR2 (SGHRS, YFSETQ) derive from the germline V gene. V is cut by 0 bases and J by 6 bases, and the space between the germline ends is 9 bases. This clonotype has only a few counts. The clone's antigen remains unknown. No quality values exist for individual bases; no much larger clone is one base distant. Broad study findings and their caveats: A CD8+ phenotype was shown by the disease-linked clones, which were found at relatively low frequencies in peripheral blood. Blood from ankylosing spondylitis patients appeared to be characterized by a TCR beta motif composed of eight highly homologous amino acid variants. Significant enrichment of the disease-linked clones was reported in matched synovial fluid samples from ankylosing spondylitis patients. Some motif variants had previously been reported in the synovial fluid and blood of reactive arthritis patients, which suggests shared mechanisms of disease initiation.

The sequencing machine was an Illumina HiSeq 2500. TCR beta libraries were prepared by quantitative 5'-RACE with molecular barcodes. The study's processing was this. Disease-linked TCR variants were identified with a new computational method built on a probabilistic model of VDJ rearrangement. TCRdb took the public reads, trimmed them with fastp at Q25, ran MiXCR for clone calling and kept in-frame beta chains. For every CDR3 protein sequence, its rows merge into one entry that carries the most common genes and DNA. Clone size and V and J calls follow TCRdb, not the original study. Within this sample are roughly 700,000 distinct CDR3 sequences, with 15% to 20% of them counted one time only. The leading ten clones occupy about 19% of the sample.

The chain couples TRBV5-1 to TRBJ1-4; the D region possibly corresponds to TRBD1 (5 bases align). Sequencing was performed on blood, either unsorted or a sorted T cell fraction (not recorded which). The clonotype originates from a male donor with ankylosing spondylitis. Here is the DNA: TGCGCCAGCAGCTTGGGGGACTCGGATGAAAAACTGTTTTTT. This yields the protein CASSLGDSDEKLFF.